The 29 T cell receptor beta chains given below trace back to one sample, sequenced in a study of T-cell reconstitution after alpha-beta-depleted transplantation in children. Molecular barcoding with unique molecular identifiers was used for the TCRbeta library. TCRdb passed the PCR reads through MiXCR, listing each CDR3 protein once. Of 260,000 or so distinct CDR3 sequences in the sample, approximately 12% were seen once. The sample in question was PBMCs from the stem cell graft donor, obtained from the stem cell graft. Receptors were obtained from a human donor who donated a stem cell graft to a child with acute lymphoblastic leukemia.

This clonotype has ten or more counts. The rearrangement uses TRBV11-2 and TRBJ2-2, with 11 bases fitting TRBD1. Germline loops: CDR1 SGHAT, CDR2 FQNNGV. Losses at the gene ends were 5 bases for V and 0 bases for J; bases not matched to a gene: 8. The CDR3 extends over 18 amino acids. The CDR3 is CASSLGQGGFANTGELFF. The CDR3 coding sequence is TGTGCCAGCAGCCTGGGACAGGGGGGATTCGCGAACACCGGGGAGCTGTTTTTT. Drawing the rest from reference TRBV11-2 and TRBJ2-2, the complete variable domain is EAGVAQSPRYKIIEKRQSVAFWCNPISGHATLYWYQQILGQGPKLLIQFQNNGVVDDSQLPKDRFSAERLKGVDSTLKIQPAKLEDSAVYLCASSLGQGGFANTGELFFGEGSRLTVL.

This clonotype showed up many times. V is TRBV6-5 and J is TRBJ1-2; a possible D gene is TRBD1 (5 bases). The V gene's germline CDR1 is MNHEY and CDR2 SVGAGI. Trimming took off 6 bases at V and 6 bases at J, with 17 bases between the two ends. The length of the CDR3 is 14 residues. CDR3 loop: CASSPVGGRDGYTF. The CDR3 coding sequence is TGTGCCAGCAGCCCCGTGGGGGGGAGAGATGGCTACACCTTC.

V is TRBV10-3 and J is TRBJ1-1; no definite D call. The length of the CDR3 is 12 residues. V was cut by 3 bases and J by 6 bases, with 8 bases left in between. Germline V lookup: CDR1 ENHRY, CDR2 SYGVKD. CDR3 residues: CAISESKAEAFF. The CDR3 nucleotides are TGTGCCATCAGTGAAAGTAAAGCTGAAGCTTTCTTT.

This clonotype was seen a handful of times. The chain carries TRBV30 and TRBJ1-2, with D unresolved. The germline V gene has CDR1 GTSNPN and CDR2 SVGIG (reference sequence). V gave up 0 bases and J gave up 6 bases, with 14 bases separating them. The length of the CDR3 is 14 residues. CDR3 in amino acids: CAWSVLLHRDGYTF. The CDR3 coding sequence is TGTGCCTGGAGTGTACTTCTGCACCGGGATGGCTACACCTTC.

This clonotype was counted ten times or more. The chain couples TRBV27 to TRBJ2-2, with D perhaps TRBD2 (6 bases). The CDR3 runs 13 residues. With 4 bases removed from V and 6 bases from J, the gap between germline ends came to 9 bases. Germline assignment: CDR1 MNHEY and CDR2 SMNVEV (reference sequence). The CDR3 DNA sequence: TGTGCCAGCAGTTCGACTAGTTCCGGGGAGCTGTTTTTT. Its protein product is CASSSTSSGELFF.

There are many counts of this clonotype. CDR3 sequence reads: CSVYHREPGANVLTF. Written as DNA, the CDR3 is TGCAGCGTATATCATAGGGAGCCTGGGGCCAACGTCCTGACTTTC. J is TRBJ2-6 and V is TRBV29-1; a weak D match, TRBD2 (5 bases). The ends were cut back, 6 bases at V and 2 bases at J, with 14 bases in the middle. The CDR3 runs to 15 residues. Germline assignment: CDR1 SQVTM and CDR2 ANQGSEA. The full variable domain, rest sourced from reference TRBV29-1 and TRBJ2-6, is SAVISQKPSRDICQRGTSLTIQCQVDSQVTMMFWYRQQPGQSLTLIATANQGSEATYESGFVIDKFPISRPNLTFSTLTVSNMSPEDSSIYLCSVYHREPGANVLTFGAGSRLTVL.

This clonotype was observed a single time. The chain links TRBV29-1 to TRBJ1-1; TRBD1 is a possible D gene (5 bases). The CDR3 runs to 13 residues. Per germline, CDR1 SQVTM and CDR2 ANQGSEA. Trimming removed 1 base at V and 4 bases at J, with 10 bases between. Written as DNA, the CDR3 is TGCAGCGTTGAAGTTCGGGGGACCACTGAAGCTTTCTTT. It is translated as CSVEVRGTTEAFF.

This clonotype was seen many times. This chain uses TRBV21-1 with TRBJ1-2; no check of the table's D call, TRBD1, against the DNA was made. TRBV21-1 is labeled a pseudogene. This CDR3 comprises 15 residues. The chain's CDR3 is CASTNYRQVMNGYTF. The CDR3 nucleotides read TGTGCCAGCACCAACTATCGACAGGTGATGAATGGCTACACCTTC.

This sequence joins TRBV5-1 and TRBJ2-3; TRBD2 agrees at 9 bases. V gave up 1 base and J gave up 0 bases; unmatched junction bases: 9. Germline loops: CDR1 SGHRS, CDR2 YFSETQ. The CDR3 totals 18 residues. CDR3 sequence reads: CASSLRQLLAGSTDTQYF. In DNA, the CDR3 is TGCGCCAGCAGCTTGCGCCAGTTGCTAGCGGGGAGCACAGATACGCAGTATTTT.

The chain couples TRBV6-2 or TRBV6-3 to TRBJ2-7, with 9 bases that match TRBD1. The germline V gene has CDR1 MNHEY and CDR2 SVGEGT. The V gene end was trimmed by 6 bases and the J gene end by 3 bases; junction bases not matched to a gene: 18. The CDR3 has 18 amino acids. DNA for the CDR3: TGTGCCAGCAGCCCCGGGGACAGGGAGATTTGGGAGTTCTACGAGCAGTACTTC. It encodes CASSPGDREIWEFYEQYF.

This clonotype was seen more than once but under ten times. This sequence joins TRBV6-1 and TRBJ2-7; 9 bases fit TRBD1. J gave up 0 bases and V 6 bases, and 6 bases lay outside the gene matches. The germline CDR1 and CDR2 sequences are MNHNS and SASEGT. CDR3 length: 15 amino acids. This chain's CDR3 is CASRPTGGASYEQYF. The CDR3 DNA sequence: TGTGCCAGCAGGCCCACAGGGGGCGCCTCCTACGAGCAGTACTTC.

This clonotype was counted ten times or more. This chain connects TRBV3-1 to TRBJ2-7; 7 bases are a match to TRBD2. J gave up 7 bases and V 4 bases, and 10 bases lay outside the gene matches. The CDR3 runs to 14 residues. Germline V gene sequence: CDR1 LGHDT, CDR2 YNNKEL (reference sequence). The CDR3 nucleotides read TGTGCCAGCAGCCCAAAGAGAGGGACTACGGAGCAGTACTTC. Residues: CASSPKRGTTEQYF.

This clonotype was seen at least ten times. The V call is TRBV13, the J call TRBJ2-2; D perhaps matches TRBD1 (5 bases). Trimming shortened V by 5 bases and J by 5 bases, and 21 bases separated the two germline ends. Germline CDR1 and CDR2: PRHDT and FYEKMQ (reference sequence). The CDR3 runs 17 residues. In DNA, the CDR3 is TGTGCCAGCAGCGCCGGACACCTCGAGCCGGGTACCGGGGAGCTGTTTTTT. It codes for CASSAGHLEPGTGELFF.

This chain uses TRBV7-3 with TRBJ2-3; D is perhaps TRBD2 (6 bases). The V gene lost 1 base and the J gene lost 3 bases, with 11 bases spanning the gap. CDR3 size: 15 residues. Germline assignment: CDR1 SGHTA and CDR2 FQGTGA. The CDR3 here is CASSLNFGGTDTQYF. The CDR3 bases are TGTGCCAGCAGCTTAAATTTCGGGGGTACAGATACGCAGTATTTT.

Ten or more counts support this clonotype. The J gene is TRBJ2-1, the V gene TRBV20-1; the match to TRBD2 covers 9 bases. The CDR3 contains 15 residues. The junction had 10 bases not matched to a gene; V was cut back by 5 bases and J by 5 bases. The germline gives CDR1 DFQATT, CDR2 SNEGSKA (reference sequence). In DNA form, the CDR3 reads TGCAGTGCTGGAAAAAGGAAGCGGGGGGACAATGAGCAGTTCTTC. Amino acids: CSAGKRKRGDNEQFF.

Many counts were recorded for this clonotype. This chain joins TRBV11-2 and TRBJ2-1; TRBD2 might be the D (6 bases). Trimming removed 1 base at V and 8 bases at J, with 12 bases between. CDR1 and CDR2 (germline): SGHAT, FQNNGV. The CDR3 extends over 14 amino acids. The CDR3 sequence is CASSLGLGEDEQFF. The CDR3 nucleotides read TGTGCCAGCAGCTTAGGACTAGGGGAGGATGAGCAGTTCTTC.

This clonotype was seen ten or more times. The V call is TRBV6-1, the J call TRBJ1-1, with D perhaps matching TRBD1 (6 bases). Trimming took off 6 bases at V and 5 bases at J, with 13 bases between the two ends. Per the germline V gene, CDR1 is MNHNS and CDR2 is SASEGT. The CDR3 extends over 13 amino acids. CDR3 protein: CASRERGRTEAFF. CDR3 in DNA: TGTGCCAGCAGGGAGAGGGGGAGGACTGAAGCTTTCTTT.

The sample holds many counts of this clonotype. The chain links TRBV10-3 to TRBJ1-3, with no clear D. The CDR3 spans 13 residues. From germline, CDR1 is ENHRY and CDR2 SYGVKD. Trimming cost V 3 bases and J 0 bases, with 3 bases left between them. DNA of the CDR3: TGTGCCATCAGTGACGGCTCTGGAAACACCATATATTTT. Protein product: CAISDGSGNTIYF.

Concerning this clonotype: Since a much larger clone is just one base distant, this may be a read error. The chain links TRBV12-3 or TRBV12-4 to TRBJ1-5; 7 positions agree with TRBD1. This CDR3 comprises 18 residues. CDR3 protein: CASSFKRRLERGHQPQRF. CDR3 nucleotide sequence: TGTGCCAGCAGTTTTAAGAGGCGTTTGGAGAGGGGGCATCAGCCCCAGCGTTTT.

Note on this clonotype: The missing conserved phenylalanine or tryptophan at the end of this CDR3 makes a read error likely. This chain joins TRBV12-3 or TRBV12-4 and TRBJ1-1, with D possibly TRBD1 on 5 matching bases. CDR3 length: 13 amino acids. The V end lost 0 bases, the J end lost 6 bases, and 8 bases lay between the germline ends. CDR3 bases: TGTGCCAGCAGTTTAGCGGGGGTACCTGAAGCTTTCTAT. This codes for CASSLAGVPEAFY.

This clonotype appeared many times. The chain has TRBV12-3 or TRBV12-4 and TRBJ1-1; D unclear. The CDR3 totals 13 residues. V lost 6 bases and J lost 5, with 13 bases in between. The CDR3 sequence: CASSPGSGTEAFF. CDR3 sequence (DNA): TGTGCCAGCAGCCCGGGATCGGGAACTGAAGCTTTCTTT.

This clonotype was detected many times. The chain couples TRBV29-1 to TRBJ2-1; D remains unclear. The CDR3 runs 13 residues. Germline V gives CDR1 SQVTM, CDR2 ANQGSEA. Trimming took off 3 bases at V and 1 base at J, with 7 bases between the two ends. The CDR3: CSVDSKSYNEQFF. DNA of the CDR3: TGCAGCGTTGACAGTAAGTCCTACAATGAGCAGTTCTTC.

This clonotype was seen at least ten times. The V call is TRBV30, the J call TRBJ1-6; D is unresolved. The CDR3 totals 14 residues. V shed 1 base and J shed 9 bases, with 13 bases lying between them. Germline CDR1 is GTSNPN and CDR2 is SVGIG (reference sequence). This CDR3 reads CAWSDKQGFSPLHF. In nucleotides, the CDR3 is TGTGCCTGGAGTGATAAACAAGGGTTTTCACCCCTCCACTTT.

The V and J genes are TRBV4-1 and TRBJ2-5; the D gene is possibly TRBD1 (6 bases). In germline, CDR1 is MGHRA, CDR2 YSYEKL. Trimming removed 0 bases at V and 0 bases at J, with 17 bases between. This CDR3 comprises 18 residues. The CDR3 here is CASSQEVSIGDNQETQYF. CDR3 nucleotides: TGCGCCAGCAGCCAAGAAGTTTCGATTGGGGACAACCAAGAGACCCAGTACTTC.

This clonotype was recorded a few times. The chain couples TRBV10-3 to TRBJ2-2, with 11 bases identical to TRBD1. V was clipped by 6 bases and J by 5 bases; unmatched bases: 20. CDR3 size: 20 residues. Germline lookup yields CDR1 ENHRY and CDR2 SYGVKD. The CDR3, as DNA: TGTGCCATCAGGAGAAGAACTCGAGAGGGGACAGGGGGATCTACCGGGGAGCTGTTTTTT. It specifies CAIRRRTREGTGGSTGELFF.

About this clonotype itself: This could be a read error, since a much larger clone is one nucleotide away. Because the CDR3 is missing its conserved closing phenylalanine or tryptophan, this is likely a read error. CDR3 protein: CASHGSGANVLTL. Here the CDR3 DNA reads TGTGCCAGTCATGGTTCTGGGGCCAACGTCCTGACTTTG. V usage is TRBV28 and J usage is TRBJ2-6; D is undetermined. V was pared by 9 bases and J by 1 base, with 7 bases between. Germline-derived CDR1 and CDR2 are MDHEN and SYDVKM. The CDR3 extends over 13 amino acids.

This clonotype was picked up many times. The V gene is TRBV20-1, the J gene TRBJ2-7; no reliable D call. CDR1 and CDR2 (germline): DFQATT, SNEGSKA (reference sequence). The CDR3 spans 12 residues. Deletions cut 0 bases from V and 3 bases from J, with 6 bases between. CDR3 DNA sequence: TGCAGTGCTAGAGAATCAATCTACGAGCAGTACTTC. It is translated as CSARESIYEQYF.

This chain links TRBV9 with TRBJ2-2; 10 bases are a match to TRBD1. Germline V gives CDR1 SGDLS, CDR2 YYNGEE. Trimming took 4 bases from V and 7 from J; bases not matched to a gene: 10. This CDR3 spans 16 amino acids. The CDR3 region has the DNA TGTGCCAGCAGCTCCCCTAGGACAGGGGGAGTCGGGGAGCTGTTTTTT. Translating it yields CASSSPRTGGVGELFF.

This clonotype was seen repeatedly, ten times or more. The gene calls are TRBV6-2 or TRBV6-3 and TRBJ1-5; possible D gene TRBD1, 6 bases. The CDR3 consists of 14 residues. V was trimmed by 5 bases and J by 10 bases, leaving 18 bases between them. Germline CDR1 MNHEY, CDR2 SVGEGT. As DNA, the CDR3 is TGTGCCAGCAGTACAACCCTAGGACAGCCACCCCAGCATTTT. This codes for CASSTTLGQPPQHF.